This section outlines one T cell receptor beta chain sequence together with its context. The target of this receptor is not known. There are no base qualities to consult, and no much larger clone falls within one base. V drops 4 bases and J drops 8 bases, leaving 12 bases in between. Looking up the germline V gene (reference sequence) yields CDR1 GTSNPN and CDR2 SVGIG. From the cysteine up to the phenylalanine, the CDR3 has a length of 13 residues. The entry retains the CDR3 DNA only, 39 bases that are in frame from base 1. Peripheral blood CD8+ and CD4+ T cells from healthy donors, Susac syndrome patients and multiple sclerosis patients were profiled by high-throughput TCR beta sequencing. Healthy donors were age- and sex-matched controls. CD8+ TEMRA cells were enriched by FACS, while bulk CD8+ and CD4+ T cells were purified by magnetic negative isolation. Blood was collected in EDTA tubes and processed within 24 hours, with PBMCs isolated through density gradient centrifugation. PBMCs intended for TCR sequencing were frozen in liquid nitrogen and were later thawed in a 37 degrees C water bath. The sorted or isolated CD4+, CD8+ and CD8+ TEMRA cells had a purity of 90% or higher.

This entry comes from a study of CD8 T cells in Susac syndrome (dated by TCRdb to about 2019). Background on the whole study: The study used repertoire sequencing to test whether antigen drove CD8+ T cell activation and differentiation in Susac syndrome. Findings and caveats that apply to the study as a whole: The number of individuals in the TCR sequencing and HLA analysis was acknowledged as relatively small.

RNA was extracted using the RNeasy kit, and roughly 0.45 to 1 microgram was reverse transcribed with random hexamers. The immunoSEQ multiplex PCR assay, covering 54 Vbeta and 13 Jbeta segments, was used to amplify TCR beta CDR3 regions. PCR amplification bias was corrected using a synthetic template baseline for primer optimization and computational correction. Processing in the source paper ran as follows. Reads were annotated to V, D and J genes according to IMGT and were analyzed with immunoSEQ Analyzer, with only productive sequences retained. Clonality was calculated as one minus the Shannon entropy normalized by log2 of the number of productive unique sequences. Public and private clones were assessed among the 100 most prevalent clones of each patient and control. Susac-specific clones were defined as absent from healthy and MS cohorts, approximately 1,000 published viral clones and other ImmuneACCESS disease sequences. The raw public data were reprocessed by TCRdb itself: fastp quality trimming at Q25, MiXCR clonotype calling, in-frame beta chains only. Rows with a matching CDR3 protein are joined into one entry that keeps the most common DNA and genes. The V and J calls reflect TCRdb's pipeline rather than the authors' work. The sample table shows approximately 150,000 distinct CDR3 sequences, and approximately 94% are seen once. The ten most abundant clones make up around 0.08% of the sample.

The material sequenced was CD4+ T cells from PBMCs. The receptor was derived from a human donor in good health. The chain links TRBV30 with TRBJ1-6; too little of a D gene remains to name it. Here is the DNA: TGTGCCTGGACGGTGGTTCGGGATTCACCCCTCCACTTT. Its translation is CAWTVVRDSPLHF.